A selection of T cell receptor beta chains follows, all from one sample in a study of beta chain features in type 1 diabetes. Sequenced by immunoSEQ multiplex PCR; TCRdb stores in-frame clones only, minus some. This sample yields about 260,000 clones, of which approximately 20% are seen a single time; 0.028% belongs to the top ten. The sample consisted of naive CD4+ T cells from blood. These TCRs come from a woman in her forties with type 1 diabetes. CDR3s include the opening cysteine and the closing phenylalanine or tryptophan. D genes are given only for firm matches. Clone size, where shown, is once, few, many, or a class for clones that have expanded.

clone_size j_call d_call v_call cdr3_nt cdr3_aa
few TRBJ2-1 TRBD2 TRBV6-5 TGTGCCAGCAGTTACGCGGGGGTCCATGAGCAGTTCTTC CASSYAGVHEQFF
few TRBJ2-2 TRBD1 TRBV29-1 TGCAGCGTCGACAGGGGGCACACCGGGGAGCTGTTTTTT CSVDRGHTGELFF
- TRBJ2-2 TRBD1 TRBV4-1 TGCGCCAGCAGAAGACAGGGGACCTTGAACACCGGGGAGCTGTTTTTT CASRRQGTLNTGELFF
- TRBJ2-2 - TRBV6-5 TGTGCCAGCAGTTACATGAGCACCGGGGAGCTGTTTTTT CASSYMSTGELFF
- TRBJ2-1 - TRBV29-1 TGCAGCGTTAGTCAGGCCCCGGGGGTATACAATGAGCAGTTCTTC CSVSQAPGVYNEQFF
few TRBJ2-5 - TRBV18 TGTGCCAGCTCACCAGGGACCCGGACAGACCAAGAGACCCAGTACTTC CASSPGTRTDQETQYF
- TRBJ2-3 TRBD2 TRBV15 TGTGCCACCAGCGTACACCTGACTAGCGGGAGCCCAGATACGCAGTATTTT CATSVHLTSGSPDTQYF
few TRBJ1-2 - TRBV30 TGTGCCTGGAGTCCCGCGGGGACCGTAAACTATGGCTACACCTTC CAWSPAGTVNYGYTF
- TRBJ1-4 TRBD1 TRBV9 TGTGCCAGCAGCTCAGGGGGCGATCGGGAAAAACTGTTTTTT CASSSGGDREKLFF
few TRBJ1-6 - TRBV14 TGTGCCAGCAGCCCCCTGGCCCCGGGGTCACCCCTCCACTTT CASSPLAPGSPLHF
few TRBJ2-5 - TRBV7-9 TGTGCCAGCAGCTTAGCGGTCTTTCTCAGGGAGACCCAGTACTTC CASSLAVFLRETQYF
few TRBJ2-3 TRBD2 TRBV25-1 TGTGCCAGCAGTGTCCTAGCGGGGGGGCTGGCAGATACGCAGTATTTT CASSVLAGGLADTQYF
few TRBJ2-1 TRBD2 TRBV28 TGTGCCAGCAGGTCTAGACTAGCGGGGGAGCAGTTCTTC CASRSRLAGEQFF
- TRBJ1-1 - TRBV29-1 TGCAGCGTCGCAGGACAGCGCCTGGCCACTGAAGCTTTCTTT CSVAGQRLATEAFF
- TRBJ1-2 - TRBV29-1 TGCAGCGTTGAAGGAGGGAACGATGGCTACACCTTC CSVEGGNDGYTF
- TRBJ2-1 TRBD2 TRBV9 TGTGCCAGCAGCCCGCGGACTAGCGGGAGCAATGAGCAGTTCTTC CASSPRTSGSNEQFF
- TRBJ1-2 - TRBV5-1 TGCGCCAGCAGACTCGAGGGATCTAACTATGGCTACACCTTC CASRLEGSNYGYTF
- TRBJ1-1 - TRBV27 TGTGCCAGCGGCAGGGGCTACGGTGAAGCTTTCTTT CASGRGYGEAFF
- TRBJ1-3 TRBD1 TRBV4-3 TGCGCCAGCAGCCAAGATAGCAGGACAGGGGCTGGAAACACCATATATTTT CASSQDSRTGAGNTIYF
few TRBJ1-2 - TRBV28 TGTGCCAGCACCCCCCCAGGGGTCAGGGGCTACACCTTC CASTPPGVRGYTF
- TRBJ1-4 - TRBV9 TGTGCCAGCAGCGTAGGGACAACCACAACTAATGAAAAACTGTTTTTT CASSVGTTTTNEKLFF
few TRBJ2-1 TRBD2 TRBV7-2 TGTGCCAGCAGTCTCCTAGCGGACTTGTACAATGAGCAGTTCTTC CASSLLADLYNEQFF
few TRBJ2-7 TRBD1 TRBV6-1 TGTGCCAGCACTGGGGACAGGGGACGCTCCTACGAGCAGTACTTC CASTGDRGRSYEQYF
few TRBJ2-1 TRBD1 TRBV28 TGTGCCAGCAGCCCTCCGGGACAGGCATCGCATGAGCAGTTCTTC CASSPPGQASHEQFF
- TRBJ2-3 TRBD2 TRBV28 TGTGCCAGCAGTTTATTCAGGACTAGCGGCACAGATACGCAGTATTTT CASSLFRTSGTDTQYF
- TRBJ1-5 - TRBV18 TGTGCCAGCTCACCGAGCCGGGACTCCCGCTTTGGAAATCAGCCCCAGCATTTT CASSPSRDSRFGNQPQHF
- TRBJ2-5 - TRBV4-1 TGCGCCAGCAGCCCCGGGCGACAGGCCCCTCAGGAGACCCAGTACTTC CASSPGRQAPQETQYF
few TRBJ1-1 - TRBV28 TGTGCCAGCAGTTTACGGGTGAACACTGAAGCTTTCTTT CASSLRVNTEAFF
- TRBJ2-1 - TRBV11-2 TGTGCCAGCAGCCCCATTGAGGGGCGGGAATACAATGAGCAGTTCTTC CASSPIEGREYNEQFF